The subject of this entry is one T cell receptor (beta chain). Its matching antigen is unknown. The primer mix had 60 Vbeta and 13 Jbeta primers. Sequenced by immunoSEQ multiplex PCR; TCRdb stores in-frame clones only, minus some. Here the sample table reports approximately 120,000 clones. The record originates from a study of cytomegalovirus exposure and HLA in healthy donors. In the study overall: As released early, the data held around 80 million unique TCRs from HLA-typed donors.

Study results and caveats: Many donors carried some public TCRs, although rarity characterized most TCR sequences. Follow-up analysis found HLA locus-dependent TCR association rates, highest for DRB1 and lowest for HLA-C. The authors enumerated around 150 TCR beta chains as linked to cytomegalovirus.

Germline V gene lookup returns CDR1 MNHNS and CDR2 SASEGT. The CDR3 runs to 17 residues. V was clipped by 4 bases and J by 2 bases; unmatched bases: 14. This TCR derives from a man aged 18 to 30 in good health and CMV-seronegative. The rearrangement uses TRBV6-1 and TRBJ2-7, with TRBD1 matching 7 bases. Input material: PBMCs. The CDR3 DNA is TGTGCCAGCAGTGCCGTTACAGGGGCGGATTTTACCTACGAGCAGTACTTC. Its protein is CASSAVTGADFTYEQYF.